The 13 T cell receptor beta chains below come from one sample, sequenced in a study of T cell responses to AZD1222 COVID-19 vaccine. TCRdb keeps only in-frame clones here, not all; method: immunoSEQ multiplex PCR. The data contain about 150,000 clones, about nine tenths of them singletons. The material sequenced was peripheral blood, taken on day 0 of MenACWY control vaccination. The receptors come from an adult in good health.

This sequence joins TRBV12-3 or TRBV12-4 and TRBJ1-2; possible D gene TRBD1, 5 bases. The V and J ends lost 2 bases and 4 bases respectively, with 8 bases between them. The CDR3 spans 13 residues. The CDR3 nucleotides are TGTGCCAGCAGTTTATGGGGGGGCTATGGCTACACCTTC. Protein product: CASSLWGGYGYTF.

The chain employs TRBV11-2 and TRBJ1-5, with a possible D match to TRBD1 (6 bases). Trimming took 5 bases from V and 4 from J, leaving 9 bases between them. The germline CDR1 and CDR2 sequences are SGHAT and FQNNGV. The CDR3 length is 13 residues. CDR3 sequence: CASSLTGNQPQHF. The CDR3 bases are TGTGCCAGCAGCCTCACAGGGAATCAGCCCCAGCATTTT.

Written as DNA, the CDR3 is TGTGCCACCAGCAGAGAGGCGGTAACCCAAGAGACCCAGTACTTC. It encodes CATSREAVTQETQYF. The chain uses TRBV15 and TRBJ2-5; D uncertain. Deletions cut 0 bases from V and 1 base from J, with 9 bases between. The CDR3 length is 15 residues. The germline gives CDR1 LNHNV, CDR2 YYDKDF (reference sequence).

This rearrangement joins TRBV9 to TRBJ2-1; D remains ambiguous. The CDR3 is 16 residues long. V dropped 1 base and J dropped 4 bases, with 15 bases sitting between them. Germline values: CDR1 SGDLS, CDR2 YYNGEE. This chain's CDR3 is CASSVSGQREYNEQFF. The DNA of the CDR3 is TGTGCCAGCAGCGTATCGGGTCAGCGAGAATACAATGAGCAGTTCTTC.

This chain joins TRBV19 and TRBJ1-4, with TRBD1 as a possible D gene (6 bases). Trimming took off 4 bases at V and 3 bases at J, with 12 bases between the two ends. This CDR3 region has 15 residues. The germline V gene encodes CDR1 LNHDA and CDR2 SQIVND (reference sequence). The CDR3 loop reads CASSTTGIPNEKLFF. The CDR3 nucleotides read TGTGCCAGTAGTACCACAGGGATCCCTAATGAAAAACTGTTTTTT. Combining the CDR3 with reference TRBV19 and TRBJ1-4 gives the whole variable domain DGGITQSPKYLFRKEGQNVTLSCEQNLNHDAMYWYRQDPGQGLRLIYYSQIVNDFQKGDIAEGYSVSREKKESFPLTVTSAQKNPTAFYLCASSTTGIPNEKLFFGSGTQLSVL.

V usage is TRBV29-1 and J usage is TRBJ1-5; a possible D gene is TRBD1 (5 bases). Per the germline V gene, CDR1 is SQVTM and CDR2 is ANQGSEA. This CDR3 is built from 16 residues. The V end lost 6 bases, the J end lost 0 bases, and 18 bases lay between the germline ends. CDR3 sequence reads: CSVQGRGEGSNQPQHF. The CDR3 nucleotides read TGCAGCGTCCAAGGGCGGGGGGAAGGTAGCAATCAGCCCCAGCATTTT. Looking up the rest from reference TRBV29-1 and TRBJ1-5 gives the full variable domain: SAVISQKPSRDICQRGTSLTIQCQVDSQVTMMFWYRQQPGQSLTLIATANQGSEATYESGFVIDKFPISRPNLTFSTLTVSNMSPEDSSIYLCSVQGRGEGSNQPQHFGDGTRLSIL.

As DNA, the CDR3 is TGTGCCAGTAGTATCTCCCCCCCGGGGTATGAGCAGTTCTTC. It encodes CASSISPPGYEQFF. The rearrangement joins TRBV19 to TRBJ2-1; possible D gene TRBD2, 5 bases. The ends were cut back, 3 bases at V and 8 bases at J, with 14 bases in the middle. CDR3 length equals 14 residues. Germline V lookup: CDR1 LNHDA, CDR2 SQIVND (reference sequence).

V usage is TRBV7-9 and J usage is TRBJ1-4; 10 nucleotides line up with TRBD1. Germline V CDR1 and CDR2: SEHNR, FQNEAQ (reference sequence). Trimming cost V 8 bases and J 6 bases; bases outside gene matches: 3. The CDR3 length is 13 residues. The CDR3 loop is CASSGTGDEKLFF. CDR3 coding DNA: TGTGCCAGCTCCGGGACAGGGGATGAAAAACTGTTTTTT. Full variable domain (remainder filled in from reference TRBV7-9 and TRBJ1-4): DTGVSQNPRHKITKRGQNVTFRCDPISEHNRLYWYRQTLGQGPEFLTYFQNEAQLEKSRLLSDRFSAERPKGSFSTLEIQRTEQGDSAMYLCASSGTGDEKLFFGSGTQLSVL.

The chain links TRBV9 to TRBJ2-5; D unresolved. Germline V lookup: CDR1 SGDLS, CDR2 YYNGEE. With 4 bases removed from V and 2 bases from J, the gap between germline ends came to 9 bases. CDR3 length equals 13 residues. This CDR3 is CASSIPTQETQYF. The CDR3, as DNA: TGTGCCAGCAGCATTCCAACTCAAGAGACCCAGTACTTC.

The chain has TRBV12-2 and TRBJ2-7; the table's D call, TRBD2, has no DNA check behind it. TRBV12-2 is a recognized pseudogene. The CDR3 runs 19 residues. In nucleotides, the CDR3 is TGTGCAAGTCGCTTAACACCTAGCGCCTGCCCTGGGCGGTCCTACGAGCAGTACTTC. Translation: CASRLTPSACPGRSYEQYF.

J is TRBJ2-3 and V is TRBV5-1; D perhaps matches TRBD2 (6 bases). The V gene's germline CDR1 is SGHRS and CDR2 YFSETQ. Trimming shortened V by 4 bases and J by 5 bases, and 23 bases separated the two germline ends. This CDR3 is built from 17 residues. The CDR3 region is CASSPTHNPSVKDTQYF. As DNA, the CDR3 is TGCGCCAGCAGCCCGACGCACAATCCTAGCGTAAAAGATACGCAGTATTTT.

The chain has TRBV6-5 and TRBJ1-1, with D perhaps TRBD1 (5 bases). Germline V gene sequence: CDR1 MNHEY, CDR2 SVGAGI. The CDR3 spans 16 residues. V was shortened by 4 bases and J by 1 base, with 16 bases between the two germline ends. This chain's CDR3 is CASSLPSLQGNTEAFF. The CDR3 DNA follows: TGTGCCAGCAGTTTGCCTTCCCTCCAGGGGAACACTGAAGCTTTCTTT.

V usage is TRBV5-4 and J usage is TRBJ2-7; 7 bases fit TRBD2. J gave up 9 bases and V 4 bases, and 16 bases lay outside the gene matches. The length of the CDR3 is 15 residues. CDR1 and CDR2 from the germline V gene are SGHNT and YYREEE (reference sequence). The CDR3 DNA is TGTGCCAGCAGCACGAGGGGTAGGGCGGGAGTGCTGCAGTACTTC. This sequence encodes CASSTRGRAGVLQYF. Variable domain in full (rest from reference TRBV5-4 and TRBJ2-7): ETGVTQSPTHLIKTRGQQVTLRCSSQSGHNTVSWYQQALGQGPQFIFQYYREEENGRGNFPPRFSGLQFPNYSSELNVNALELDDSALYLCASSTRGRAGVLQYFGPGTRLTVT.